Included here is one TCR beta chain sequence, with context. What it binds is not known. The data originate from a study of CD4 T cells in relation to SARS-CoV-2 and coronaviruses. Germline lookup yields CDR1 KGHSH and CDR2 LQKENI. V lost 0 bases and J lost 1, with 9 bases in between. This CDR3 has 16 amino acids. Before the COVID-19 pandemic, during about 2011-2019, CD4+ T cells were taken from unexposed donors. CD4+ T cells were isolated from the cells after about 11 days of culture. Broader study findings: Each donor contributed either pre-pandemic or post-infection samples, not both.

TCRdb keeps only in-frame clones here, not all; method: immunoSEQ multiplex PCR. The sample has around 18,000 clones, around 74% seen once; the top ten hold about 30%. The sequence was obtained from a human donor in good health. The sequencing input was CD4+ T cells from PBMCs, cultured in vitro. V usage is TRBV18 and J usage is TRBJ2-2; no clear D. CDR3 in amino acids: CASSPPNAENTGELFF. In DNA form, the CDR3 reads TGTGCCAGCTCACCACCCAACGCGGAGAACACCGGGGAGCTGTTTTTT. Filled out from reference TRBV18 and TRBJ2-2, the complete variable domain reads NAGVMQNPRHLVRRRGQEARLRCSPMKGHSHVYWYRQLPEEGLKFMVYLQKENIIDESGMPKERFSAEFPKEGPSILRIQQVVRGDSAAYFCASSPPNAENTGELFFGEGSRLTVL.